This T cell receptor beta chain stems from a study of OX40 agonist ivuxolimab in advanced cancers. The wider study: Administration of intravenous ivuxolimab to patients occurred every 2 weeks at 0.01 to 10 mg/kg. Overall study results and limits: Compared with others, partial responders at 0.1-3.0 mg/kg displayed clonal expansion among the lowest.

Concerning this clone itself: Its antigen remains unidentified.

The ends were cut back, 2 bases at V and 9 bases at J, with 11 bases in the middle. The CDR3 runs 13 residues. Germline V gene data show CDR1 as PRHDT and CDR2 as FYEKMQ (reference sequence). TCRdb keeps only in-frame clones here, not all; method: immunoSEQ multiplex PCR. The repertoire holds 65,000 to 70,000 clones, 75% to 90% seen once, with 5.5% to 6.5% in the top ten. The receptor was derived from an adult with an advanced solid tumor such as melanoma, head and neck, liver or kidney cancer. Specimen: CD4+ or CD8+ T cells sorted from blood, collected in a trial of the OX40 agonist ivuxolimab. The V gene is TRBV13, the J gene TRBJ1-3; D unclear. CDR3: CASSLLAPPTIYF. The DNA of the CDR3 is TGTGCCAGCAGCTTACTAGCCCCGCCCACCATATATTTT.